Given below is one T cell receptor (beta chain) in context. The antigen is undetermined. Clones were read by immunoSEQ multiplex PCR, and TCRdb kept only the in-frame ones, dropping some. This sample has approximately 80,000 clones; just under 75% occur once, and the top ten carry roughly 10%. The data derive from a study of radiotherapy plus CTLA-4 blockade in lung cancer. Study-wide results and caveats: Interferon-beta, together with early blood T cell clone dynamics, reportedly best predicted response. Blood TCR clones of tumor origin expanded after radiotherapy plus ipilimumab.

Those patients who had chemo-refractory metastatic non-small-cell lung cancer were given focal radiation along with CTLA-4 blockade through ipilimumab. The sequence derives from a human donor with non-small cell lung cancer whose response to radiotherapy plus ipilimumab could not be evaluated. The sequenced sample was peripheral blood, obtained from a patient treated with radiotherapy plus ipilimumab.

CDR3: CASSGDRGPNYGYTF. The CDR3 DNA reads as TGTGCCAGTAGTGGGGACAGGGGTCCTAACTATGGCTACACCTTC. The V call is TRBV19, the J call TRBJ1-2; 10 nucleotides align to TRBD1. This CDR3 region has 15 residues. The V and J ends lost 5 bases and 0 bases, in that order; junction bases with no gene match: 3. The germline CDR1 and CDR2 sequences are LNHDA and SQIVND (reference sequence).